This T cell receptor beta chain is from a study of T cell changes during pregnancy in multiple sclerosis. The V end was cut by 4 bases, the J end by 10 bases, with 25 bases between. This CDR3 has 15 residues. CDR1 GTSNPN and CDR2 SVGIG come from the germline V gene (reference sequence). Some clones are missing from TCRdb's copy, which holds only in-frame ones; the method was immunoSEQ multiplex PCR. The table lists 70,000 to 100,000 clones, roughly 90% of them singletons. The table lists this clone with a few counts. The chain recombines TRBV30 with TRBJ1-1; D perhaps matches TRBD1 (5 bases). This TCR was sampled from a female donor with multiple sclerosis, enrolled in a pregnancy study. The sequences come from peripheral blood, collected in the first trimester of pregnancy. DNA of the CDR3: TGTGCCTGGAAAGGGACTCCGAAACCTCCCTCGGGAGCTTTCTTT. Its protein is CAWKGTPKPPSGAFF. The whole variable domain, remainder taken from reference TRBV30 and TRBJ1-1, is SQTIHQWPATLVQPVGSPLSLECTVEGTSNPNLYWYRQAAGRGLQLLFYSVGIGQISSEVPQNLSASRPQDRQFILSSKKLLLSDSGFYLCAWKGTPKPPSGAFFGQGTRLTVV.